This TCR beta chain was recovered during a study of response to subunit inactivated influenza vaccine. This CDR3 is 18 amino acids long. Trimming cost V 8 bases and J 5 bases, with 29 bases left between them. From germline, CDR1 is SGHAT and CDR2 FQNNGV. A few counts support this clonotype. The antigen is undetermined. Study-wide results and limits: A suggestion made by the authors is that each seasonal influenza vaccination recruits few new T cells.

TCRdb analysed the RT-PCR reads with MiXCR anew, one entry per CDR3 protein. The table includes approximately 700,000 distinct CDR3 sequences, about 14% detected once. The rearrangement uses TRBV11-2 and TRBJ2-3; D might be TRBD1 or TRBD2, each matching 5 bases. This material consisted of PBMCs from blood, taken 14 to 15 days before vaccination. The sequence came from a man aged 45 to 65 who received an inactivated influenza vaccine. The CDR3 sequence is CASWASGTYSERGDTQYF. In nucleotides, the CDR3 is TGTGCCAGCTGGGCGTCCGGGACGTACTCCGAACGGGGAGATACGCAGTATTTT.